This TCR beta chain was obtained from a study of somatic mutations in cytotoxic T cells in rheumatoid arthritis. Clones were sequenced by immunoSEQ multiplex PCR, and TCRdb holds only the in-frame ones, with some missing. This sample has 9,500 to 13,000 clones, with about 67% found just once. Sample: CD8+ T cells sorted from blood. This TCR derives from an adult with rheumatoid arthritis.

The CDR3 here is CASSLVWTVYGYTF. CDR3 nucleotides: TGTGCCAGCAGCTTAGTTTGGACAGTTTATGGCTACACCTTC. The V call is TRBV7-2, the J call TRBJ1-2; possible D gene TRBD1, 6 bases. With 1 base removed from V and 5 bases from J, the gap between germline ends came to 11 bases. This CDR3 spans 14 amino acids. Germline CDR1 and CDR2: SGHTA and FQGNSA.